Below, 31 T cell receptor beta chains from the same sample are listed, as sequenced in a study of Tregs in tolerant kidney transplant recipients. Sequencing used immunoSEQ multiplex PCR; TCRdb keeps in-frame clones, though not all of them. The table has 200,000 to 300,000 clones, 80% to 85% seen once; the top ten hold around 0.68%. Sequenced sample: CD4+ T cells from blood. The source of these receptors is a human donor in good health.

V is TRBV18 and J is TRBJ1-3, with 7 bases matching TRBD1. Germline-derived CDR1 and CDR2 are KGHSH and LQKENI. CDR3 length: 16 amino acids. J gave up 1 base and V 5 bases, and 8 bases lay outside the gene matches. The CDR3 DNA is TGTGCCAGCTCAAATTATACGACAGGGTCTGGAAACACCATATATTTT. Amino acid sequence: CASSNYTTGSGNTIYF.

This clone was picked up a small number of times. The chain combines TRBV5-1 with TRBJ1-1; 7 bases are shared with TRBD1. This CDR3 is built from 15 residues. V lost 1 base to trimming and J lost 0 bases; unmatched junction nucleotides: 3. Germline V gene sequence: CDR1 SGHRS, CDR2 YFSETQ. The CDR3 DNA is TGCGCCAGCAGCTTGCCGGGACAGATGAACACTGAAGCTTTCTTT. Translation gives CASSLPGQMNTEAFF.

The chain couples TRBV6-5 to TRBJ2-7, with D unresolved. The CDR3 has 11 amino acids. Trimming shortened V by 5 bases and J by 5 bases, and 7 bases separated the two germline ends. CDR1 is MNHEY, CDR2 SVGAGI, per germline. The CDR3 sequence is CASSDTNEQYF. The CDR3 bases are TGTGCCAGCAGTGACACTAACGAGCAGTACTTC.

This clone was seen a few times. The genes are TRBV5-1 and TRBJ2-3; the match to TRBD1 covers 11 bases. The germline gives CDR1 SGHRS, CDR2 YFSETQ. The V segment lost 4 bases and the J segment 3 bases; nucleotides outside the gene matches: 7. The CDR3 covers 16 residues. Written as DNA, the CDR3 is TGCGCCAGCAGCATCGGACAGGGGGCGAAGACAGATACGCAGTATTTT. It yields the protein CASSIGQGAKTDTQYF.

The genes are TRBV5-1 and TRBJ2-1; tentatively, D is TRBD1 (6 bases). There are 15 residues in the CDR3. Germline CDR1 SGHRS, CDR2 YFSETQ. The V gene lost 0 bases and the J gene lost 10 bases, with 17 bases spanning the gap. In DNA, the CDR3 is TGCGCCAGCAGCTTGGGGGTCATTACCGGGACAGAGCAGTTCTTC. Its protein is CASSLGVITGTEQFF.

The rearrangement joins TRBV19 to TRBJ1-5; 7 nucleotides align to TRBD1. The CDR3 loop spans 12 amino acids. The V gene's germline CDR1 is LNHDA and CDR2 SQIVND (reference sequence). With V trimmed by 7 bases and J by 15 bases, 12 bases remained unmatched. The CDR3 reads CASTLGQLTLHF. For the CDR3, the DNA is TGTGCCAGTACCTTGGGACAGCTAACTTTGCATTTT.

This sequence joins TRBV6-4 and TRBJ1-1; 7 bases fit TRBD1. Germline CDR1 reads MRHNA; CDR2 reads SNTAGT. This CDR3 has 15 residues. V was clipped by 3 bases and J by 5 bases; unmatched bases: 9. CDR3 DNA: TGTGCCAGCAGTGAGGCAGGGGGAATTGGTACTGAAGCTTTCTTT. Translating gives CASSEAGGIGTEAFF.

J is TRBJ2-7 and V is TRBV5-1; D is possibly TRBD1 (6 bases). V dropped 4 bases and J dropped 2 bases, with 13 bases sitting between them. There are 14 residues in the CDR3. CDR1 is SGHRS, CDR2 YFSETQ, per germline. CDR3 DNA sequence: TGCGCCAGCAGCCAGACAGGCCCAACCTACGAGCAGTACTTC. It specifies CASSQTGPTYEQYF.

This clone was detected once. The V and J genes are TRBV11-2 and TRBJ1-1; a possible D gene is TRBD1 (5 bases). The CDR3 has 15 residues. V dropped 5 bases and J dropped 0 bases, with 13 bases sitting between them. Germline CDR1 reads SGHAT; CDR2 reads FQNNGV. CDR3 in DNA: TGTGCCAGCAGCCTACTGGGACGGATGAACACTGAAGCTTTCTTT. Amino acids: CASSLLGRMNTEAFF.

The chain uses TRBV9 and TRBJ1-2; D is unresolved. Per the germline V gene, CDR1 is SGDLS and CDR2 is YYNGEE. The V end lost 3 bases, the J end lost 4 bases, and 7 bases lay between the germline ends. The length of the CDR3 is 12 residues. The CDR3 spells CASSAGSYGYTF. The CDR3 bases are TGTGCCAGCAGCGCTGGGAGCTATGGCTACACCTTC. The complete variable domain, with remaining parts taken from reference TRBV9 and TRBJ1-2, reads DSGVTQTPKHLITATGQRVTLRCSPRSGDLSVYWYQQSLDQGLQFLIQYYNGEERAKGNILERFSAQQFPDLHSELNLSSLELGDSALYFCASSAGSYGYTFGSGTRLTVV.

This chain connects TRBV7-9 to TRBJ2-7; 8 bases map to TRBD2. The V gene's germline CDR1 is SEHNR and CDR2 FQNEAQ (reference sequence). CDR3 length: 15 amino acids. J was trimmed by 4 bases and V by 5 bases; bases with no gene match: 10. In DNA, the CDR3 is TGTGCCAGCAGCCCGAGACTAGCGCCGATATACGAGCAGTACTTC. It yields the protein CASSPRLAPIYEQYF. Full variable domain (rest looked up from reference TRBV7-9 and TRBJ2-7): DTGVSQNPRHKITKRGQNVTFRCDPISEHNRLYWYRQTLGQGPEFLTYFQNEAQLEKSRLLSDRFSAERPKGSFSTLEIQRTEQGDSAMYLCASSPRLAPIYEQYFGPGTRLTVT.

The sample holds one count of this clone. Other DNA sequences in this specimen translate into the identical CDR3. V and J are TRBV27 and TRBJ2-7, with D possibly being TRBD1 (6 bases). This CDR3 has 14 residues. The V end lost 5 bases, the J end lost 0 bases, and 11 bases lay between the germline ends. CDR1 is MNHEY and CDR2 is SMNVEV in the germline V gene (reference sequence). The chain's CDR3 is CASSATGNSYEQYF. The CDR3 DNA reads as TGTGCCAGCAGTGCAACAGGGAACTCCTACGAGCAGTACTTC.

The gene calls are TRBV7-8 and TRBJ2-5, with D possibly being TRBD2 (5 bases). From germline, CDR1 is SGHVS and CDR2 FQNEAQ. The CDR3 runs 14 residues. Trimming left V 5 bases short and J 1 base short, with 11 bases between. The CDR3 coding sequence is TGTGCCAGCAGCCACTACGCGGGCCAAGAGACCCAGTACTTC. Translated: CASSHYAGQETQYF.

The CDR3 nucleotides are TGTGCCAGCAGCTACTCCGGGACTACTAGCACAGATACGCAGTATTTT. Amino acid sequence: CASSYSGTTSTDTQYF. The chain joins TRBV5-5 to TRBJ2-3; 7 bases are shared with TRBD2. The ends lost 3 bases at V and 0 bases at J; junction bases unmatched: 7. Germline V gives CDR1 SGHKS, CDR2 YYEKEE (reference sequence). The CDR3 length is 16 residues.

This sequence joins TRBV11-2 and TRBJ2-1; D not resolved. Between the trimmed V and J ends, which lost 5 bases and 5 bases, there was a span of 4 bases. The CDR3 consists of 11 residues. Per germline, CDR1 SGHAT and CDR2 FQNNGV. The CDR3 coding sequence is TGTGCCAGCAGCCCGAACAATGAGCAGTTCTTC. It is translated as CASSPNNEQFF. Full variable domain (missing parts from reference TRBV11-2 and TRBJ2-1): EAGVAQSPRYKIIEKRQSVAFWCNPISGHATLYWYQQILGQGPKLLIQFQNNGVVDDSQLPKDRFSAERLKGVDSTLKIQPAKLEDSAVYLCASSPNNEQFFGPGTRLTVL.

This sequence joins TRBV6-5 and TRBJ1-2, with D possibly matching TRBD1 (5 bases). V dropped 6 bases and J dropped 2 bases, with 16 bases sitting between them. The V gene's germline CDR1 is MNHEY and CDR2 SVGAGI. CDR3 length: 15 amino acids. Here the CDR3 DNA reads TGTGCCAGCAGCCCTGACAGAGTACTAAACTATGGCTACACCTTC. Encoded protein: CASSPDRVLNYGYTF.

This chain links TRBV19 with TRBJ2-6, with D possibly TRBD2 on 6 matching bases. In germline, CDR1 is LNHDA, CDR2 SQIVND (reference sequence). V lost 1 base to trimming and J lost 0 bases, with 10 bases between them. The CDR3 consists of 17 residues. The CDR3 DNA reads as TGTGCCAGTAGTATAGTGTTCGGGGGCTCTGGGGCCAACGTCCTGACTTTC. It yields the protein CASSIVFGGSGANVLTF.

The chain carries TRBV11-3 and TRBJ2-1; D may correspond to TRBD1 or TRBD2 (5 bases each). This CDR3 contains 16 residues. Trimming left V 5 bases short and J 7 bases short, with 21 bases between. Per the germline V gene, CDR1 is SGHNT and CDR2 is YENEEA. CDR3 nucleotide sequence: TGTGCCAGCAGCACCTCCGGGACCCGGGCTGGGAATGAGCAGTTCTTC. Its translation is CASSTSGTRAGNEQFF. Variable domain in full (rest from reference TRBV11-3 and TRBJ2-1): EAGVVQSPRYKIIEKKQPVAFWCNPISGHNTLYWYLQNLGQGPELLIRYENEEAVDDSQLPKDRFSAERLKGVDSTLKIQPAELGDSAVYLCASSTSGTRAGNEQFFGPGTRLTVL.

The gene calls are TRBV5-6 and TRBJ1-5; tentative D call: TRBD1 (5 bases). Germline V gene sequence: CDR1 SGHDT, CDR2 YYEEEE. The CDR3 is made up of 15 amino acids. Trimming removed 0 bases at V and 2 bases at J, with 9 bases between. The DNA for the CDR3 is TGTGCCAGCAGCTTGGGTGCGGGGGGCAATCAGCCCCAGCATTTT. It yields the protein CASSLGAGGNQPQHF.

In regard to this clone: The sample has other DNA sequences that encode this CDR3 too. The CDR3 reads CASSLVANTGELFF. Written as DNA, the CDR3 is TGCGCCAGCAGCTTGGTCGCGAACACCGGGGAGCTGTTTTTT. The chain is built from TRBV5-1 and TRBJ2-2; no firm D call. V dropped 0 bases and J dropped 0 bases, with 3 bases sitting between them. This CDR3 contains 14 residues. Looked up from germline, CDR1 is SGHRS and CDR2 is YFSETQ.

The gene calls are TRBV7-3 and TRBJ2-3, with TRBD2 matching over 8 bases. Germline V lookup: CDR1 SGHTA, CDR2 FQGTGA. V lost 5 bases and J lost 4; bases outside the gene matches: 2. This CDR3 is built from 13 residues. This chain's CDR3 is CASSPGGSDTQYF. The CDR3 DNA sequence: TGTGCCAGCAGCCCGGGGGGGTCAGATACGCAGTATTTT.

The chain has TRBV19 and TRBJ2-1, with 7 nucleotides matching TRBD2. The CDR3 runs to 14 residues. Germline loops: CDR1 LNHDA, CDR2 SQIVND (reference sequence). J gave up 5 bases and V 5 bases, and 6 bases lay outside the gene matches. The CDR3: CASSSGGGNNEQFF. The CDR3 DNA follows: TGTGCCAGTAGTTCCGGCGGGGGTAACAATGAGCAGTTCTTC.

The rearrangement links TRBV5-1 to TRBJ2-7; no clear D gene. The assigned J gene may be wrong: the sequence end matches TRBJ2-1 better. CDR3 length: 12 residues. Germline V CDR1 and CDR2: SGHRS, YFSETQ. The CDR3 region has the DNA TGCGCCAGCAGTTCTGGGGTGGATGAGCAGTTCTTC. Translating it yields CASSSGVDEQFF.

This clone occurred a few times. This chain joins TRBV19 and TRBJ2-7; perhaps TRBD1 as D (5 bases). The CDR3 is made up of 15 amino acids. With 3 bases removed from V and 3 bases from J, the gap between germline ends came to 15 bases. The V gene's germline CDR1 is LNHDA and CDR2 SQIVND (reference sequence). CDR3 region: CASSMKPTEYYEQYF. The CDR3 nucleotides read TGTGCCAGTAGTATGAAGCCGACAGAATACTACGAGCAGTACTTC.

V gene TRBV7-8 combines with J gene TRBJ1-3; D ambiguous. This CDR3 comprises 14 residues. CDR1 and CDR2 (germline): SGHVS, FQNEAQ. V lost 6 bases, J lost 0 bases, and 9 bases lay in between. This chain's CDR3 is CASSVRRSGNTIYF. The CDR3 bases are TGTGCCAGCAGTGTTCGACGCTCTGGAAACACCATATATTTT.

The chain employs TRBV5-1 and TRBJ2-7; perhaps TRBD1 as D (5 bases). Germline V CDR1 and CDR2: SGHRS, YFSETQ. V lost 0 bases to trimming and J lost 0 bases, with 7 bases between them. CDR3 length equals 14 residues. The CDR3 loop reads CASSLDRSSYEQYF. The CDR3 nucleotides read TGCGCCAGCAGCTTGGACAGGAGCTCCTACGAGCAGTACTTC.

This clone was recorded a few times. This chain connects TRBV5-1 to TRBJ1-2; 9 bases fit TRBD1. CDR1 SGHRS and CDR2 YFSETQ come from the germline V gene. The CDR3 runs 17 residues. V shed 2 bases and J 1 base; nucleotides not matched to a gene: 9. CDR3 DNA sequence: TGCGCCAGCAGCTTAGGGACAGGGATCCCCCTTAACTATGGCTACACCTTC. It translates to CASSLGTGIPLNYGYTF.

The V gene is TRBV6-5, the J gene TRBJ2-1; the match to TRBD2 covers 10 bases. Trimming cost V 3 bases and J 5 bases; bases outside gene matches: 4. This CDR3 has 15 amino acids. In germline, CDR1 is MNHEY, CDR2 SVGAGI. The CDR3 spells CASSYLAGGHNEQFF. CDR3 DNA: TGTGCCAGCAGTTATTTAGCGGGGGGACACAATGAGCAGTTCTTC.

This clone was observed a handful of times. The sample holds other DNA sequences that translate to the same CDR3. V is TRBV19 and J is TRBJ1-6, with a weak D call TRBD1 (5 bases). The CDR3 spans 13 residues. The germline V gene has CDR1 LNHDA and CDR2 SQIVND (reference sequence). The V gene lost 5 bases and the J gene lost 6 bases, with 8 bases spanning the gap. The CDR3 sequence is CASSRDSNSPLHF. The CDR3 nucleotides are TGTGCCAGTAGTCGCGACAGTAATTCACCCCTCCACTTT.

The J gene is TRBJ1-5, the V gene TRBV27; no clear D. The CDR3 contains 12 residues. The germline V and J ends were trimmed by 3 bases and 4 bases, with 4 bases remaining between them. The germline V gene has CDR1 MNHEY and CDR2 SMNVEV (reference sequence). CDR3 protein: CASSFRNQPQHF. The CDR3 DNA sequence: TGTGCCAGCAGTTTCCGAAATCAGCCCCAGCATTTT.

The rearrangement joins TRBV2 to TRBJ2-5; D call uncertain. The J call may be in error: the DNA end matches TRBJ2-7 better. The CDR3 is 13 residues long. Per germline, CDR1 SNHLY and CDR2 FYNNEI. For the CDR3, the DNA is TGTGCCAGCGTACGCAAACCCTCCTACGAGCAGTACTTC. Protein product: CASVRKPSYEQYF.